The T cell receptor beta chain described here comes from a study of identifying expanded T cells in peripheral blood. Per germline, CDR1 SGHRS and CDR2 YFSETQ. Trimming pared 4 bases from V and 0 bases from J, leaving 8 bases between. This CDR3 is built from 15 residues. Clones were sequenced by immunoSEQ multiplex PCR, and TCRdb holds only the in-frame ones, with some missing. The sample has more than 75,000 clones, approximately 86% seen once; the top ten hold about 5.6%. On this clone: Its specificity is unknown.

General study findings and limits: Over approximately two and four weeks, about 15 and 18 clones changed, versus 1.2 between replicates.

This clonotype originated in a person aged 18 to 75 in good health. This rearrangement joins TRBV5-1 to TRBJ1-6; D gene unclear. Sequenced sample: blood. The CDR3 DNA reads TGCGCCAGCAGCCTAGGTGTCTCCTATAATTCACCCCTCCACTTT. It translates to CASSLGVSYNSPLHF.